This T cell receptor (beta chain) stems from a study of identical twins. This CDR3 contains 12 residues. CDR1 SGHRS and CDR2 YFSETQ come from the germline V gene. The V and J ends lost 4 bases and 6 bases respectively, with 10 bases between them. TCRdb re-called the 5' RACE reads through MiXCR, storing one row per CDR3 protein. Among 200,000 to 250,000 distinct CDR3 sequences, approximately 8.3% were seen once, and the ten largest hold 1.5% to 2.5%. This clonotype has ten or more counts. This same sample was also taken into another study, of yellow fever vaccine responses in identical twins.

The sample taken for sequencing was memory (CD45RO+) T cells sorted from blood. The chain uses TRBV5-1 and TRBJ1-2; possibly TRBD1 for D (6 bases). This clonotype was obtained from a woman between 18 and 29 years old in good health. This CDR3 reads CASSTGQDGYTF. DNA of the CDR3: TGCGCCAGCAGCACGGGACAAGATGGCTACACCTTC.